This TCR beta chain was observed in a study of identical twins. TCRdb re-called the 5' RACE reads with MiXCR, one entry per CDR3 protein. The data contain about 520,000 distinct CDR3 sequences, approximately 22% of them singletons. CDR1 SGHTA and CDR2 FQGNSA come from the germline V gene. This CDR3 is built from 13 residues. The V gene lost 2 bases and the J gene lost 4 bases, with 7 bases spanning the gap. This clonotype was recorded at least ten times. Its target is unknown. Whole-study results and caveats: Models underestimated out-of-frame TCR alpha sharing in monozygotic twins. Zero-insertion analyses might be partly confounded by invariant T cells like MAIT and iNKT.

These data also featured in a second study, about T cells expressing NK-cell markers. Turning to that study: With respect to HCMV, most of the eight sequenced donors were seropositive, and one was seronegative.

What was sequenced was CD4+ T cells sorted from blood. The receptor comes from a young woman in good health. The chain uses TRBV7-2 and TRBJ2-3; a weak D match, TRBD2 (5 bases). The CDR3, as DNA: TGTGCCAGCAGCTTACGGCGGGCAGATACGCAGTATTTT. It is translated as CASSLRRADTQYF.